The 28 T cell receptor beta chains in this list originate from one sample, sequenced in a study of CD8+ T cells in alopecia areata. cDNA prepared by RNA extraction and subsequent reverse transcription served as the template for sequencing. Profiling relied on immunoSEQ multiplex PCR, and the TCRdb table lists in-frame clones only, not all of them. This sample includes approximately 280,000 clones with no singletons; its ten biggest clones take up 1.2%. The sorting of pooled cutaneous lymph node cells relied on CD4, CD8alpha, NKG2D, NKG2ACE and other markers. Sequencing used CD4+ T cells sorted from a lymph node. The receptors stem from a C3H/HeJ mouse with alopecia areata. MHC haplotype of the mouse line: H2-k.

In its sample, this clone was seen a few times. Gene names follow the mouse nomenclature. Read data end 4 residues before the CDR3 end; the end is taken from the germline J gene. This chain connects TRBV1 to TRBJ2-1; 9 bases map to TRBD1. CDR1 is NSQYPW, CDR2 LRSPGD, per germline (reference sequence). CDR3 size: 15 residues. The DNA read from the CDR3 is TGCACCTGCAGTGCTTCACAGGGGGCGCTGGCT. Its protein product is CTCSASQGALA. Given in full, the CDR3 is CTCSASQGALAEQFF.

Notes on this clone: This may come from a read error, since a much larger clone is one base off. The listed genes are named as in mouse. The read terminates 4 residues before the CDR3 end, so the remaining end is supplied by the germline J gene. The chain has TRBV13-1 and TRBJ2-1; a possible D gene is TRBD1 (5 bases). This CDR3 is built from 12 residues. CDR1 NSHNY and CDR2 SYGAGN come from the germline V gene. CDR3 bases read: TGTGCCAGCAGTGATGACAGGGCT. Residues: CASSDDRA. The full CDR3 is CASSDDRAEQFF.

This clone was picked up a small number of times. Gene names follow the mouse nomenclature. The CDR3 end falls 4 residues outside the read, so it is completed with the germline J gene. The genes are TRBV12-1 and TRBJ2-7; D possibly corresponds to TRBD2 (5 bases). Germline values: CDR1 SGHSN, CDR2 HYEKVE. The CDR3 loop spans 12 amino acids. Here the CDR3 reads CASSPDFYEQYF. The sequenced CDR3 bases are TGTGCCAGCTCCCCGGACTTTTAT. The full variable domain, rest sourced from reference TRBV12-1 and TRBJ2-7, is DSGVVQSPRHIIKEKGGRSVLTCIPISGHSNVVWYQQTLGKELKFLIQHYEKVERDKGFLPSRFSVQQFDDYHSEMNMSALELEDSAMYFCASSPDFYEQYFGPGTRLTVL.

There are a few counts of this clone. The germline and genes are mouse ones. Coverage ceases 4 residues before the CDR3 finishes, and the germline J gene fills in the end. V gene TRBV13-1 combines with J gene TRBJ2-5; 7 nucleotides match TRBD1. The germline V gene encodes CDR1 NSHNY and CDR2 SYGAGN. The ends lost 4 bases at V and 2 bases at J; junction bases unmatched: 7. This CDR3 region has 15 residues. CDR3 sequence: CASSLPGQTQDTQYF. Incomplete CDR3 DNA: TGTGCCAGCAGTCTCCCGGGACAGACCCAAGAC.

The table lists this clone with a few counts. The gene names here belong to mouse. The read terminates 4 residues before the CDR3 end, so the remaining end is supplied by the germline J gene. In the same sample, other DNA sequences code for this CDR3. J is TRBJ2-2 and V is TRBV17; D perhaps matches TRBD2 (7 bases). The germline gives CDR1 MNHDT, CDR2 YYDKIL. This CDR3 is 15 amino acids long. Trimming removed 3 bases from V and 6 bases from J, with 14 bases in between. Here the CDR3 reads CASSRGLGGAGQLYF. The CDR3 DNA, read in part, is TGTGCTAGCAGTAGGGGTTTGGGGGGCGCCGGG.

The table lists this clone with a few counts. Mouse gene names and germline throughout. CDR3 region: CASSQERGGYSPLYF. Partial CDR3 DNA: TGTGCCAGCAGCCAAGAAAGGGGGGGTTATTCGCCC. V is TRBV5 and J is TRBJ1-6; maybe TRBD1 (6 bases). The CDR3 end is not reached by the read, which stops 3 residues before it; the germline J gene fills it in. TRBJ1-6 has ORF status, its function being uncertain. This CDR3 has 15 amino acids. Trimming took off 0 bases at V and 8 bases at J, with 11 bases between the two ends. Germline V lookup: CDR1 LGHNA, CDR2 YNLKQL (reference sequence).

This clone came up a few times. Gene names and germline match the mouse. The read ends 4 residues before the CDR3 terminus; that terminus is restored from the germline J gene. The chain recombines TRBV1 with TRBJ1-1, with D perhaps TRBD1 (5 bases). From germline, CDR1 is NSQYPW and CDR2 LRSPGD (reference sequence). The germline V and J ends were trimmed by 4 bases and 4 bases, with 7 bases remaining between them. The CDR3 runs 12 residues. The CDR3 region is CTCSGTRTEVFF. CDR3 bases read: TGCACCTGCAGTGGGACACGCACA.

As regards this clone: These gene names are mouse names. The read finishes 4 residues shy of the CDR3 end, and the germline J gene is used to complete it. V gene TRBV1 combines with J gene TRBJ1-1; perhaps TRBD1 as D (6 bases). Germline assignment: CDR1 NSQYPW and CDR2 LRSPGD (reference sequence). Between the trimmed V and J ends, which lost 0 bases and 1 base, there was a span of 9 bases. The CDR3 consists of 15 residues. CDR3 DNA (partial): TGCACCTGCAGTGCAGATAGGGGACAAAACACA. Residues: CTCSADRGQNT. The entire CDR3 protein reads CTCSADRGQNTEVFF.

In the case of this clone: These gene names are mouse names. The read ends 4 residues before the CDR3 terminus; that terminus is restored from the germline J gene. The chain recombines TRBV19 with TRBJ2-1; the match to TRBD2 covers 10 bases. J lost 6 bases, V lost 2 bases, and 5 bases had no gene match. Germline V CDR1 and CDR2: FNHDT, SITEND (reference sequence). The CDR3 length is 15 residues. The CDR3 loop is CASSIPGGALAEQFF. CDR3 DNA (partial): TGTGCCAGCAGTATCCCTGGGGGGGCGCTTGCT.

As concerns this clone: Mouse gene names and germline throughout. With the read ending 4 residues before the CDR3 end, the germline J gene is used to fill in that end. This chain connects TRBV31 to TRBJ1-2; a possible D gene is TRBD1 (6 bases). V gave up 2 bases and J gave up 0 bases, with 13 bases separating them. This CDR3 has 15 residues. Germline CDR1 GKSSPN, CDR2 SITVG. CDR3 protein: CAWSVRDKANSDYTF. The sequenced part of the CDR3 DNA is TGTGCCTGGAGTGTCCGGGACAAAGCAAACTCC.

For this clone: The genes are named according to mouse. The CDR3 end falls 4 residues outside the read, so it is completed with the germline J gene. Different DNA sequences within this sample yield the same CDR3. The rearrangement links TRBV13-1 to TRBJ2-5; 10 nucleotides agree with TRBD2. The CDR3 spans 15 residues. CDR1 is NSHNY, CDR2 SYGAGN, per germline. This CDR3 reads CASSDVGTGEDTQYF. CDR3 DNA, as far as it was read: TGTGCCAGCAGTGATGTCGGGACTGGGGAAGAC.

A word on this clone: Gene names and germline match the mouse. From the germline J gene comes the end of the CDR3, since the read stops 4 residues before it. This sample includes further DNA sequences coding for the same CDR3. This chain links TRBV19 with TRBJ1-2, with D tentatively TRBD1 (6 bases). The CDR3 has 13 amino acids. Germline V gene lookup returns CDR1 FNHDT and CDR2 SITEND (reference sequence). V was trimmed by 4 bases and J by 2 bases, leaving 9 bases between them. The CDR3 spells CASSRGQNSDYTF. Partial CDR3 DNA: TGTGCCAGCAGTCGCGGACAGAACTCC.

Regarding this clone: Gene names denote mouse genes. The read falls 4 residues short of the CDR3 end, and the missing part is taken from the germline J gene. This chain links TRBV31 with TRBJ2-3, with 13 bases fitting TRBD2. The CDR3 has 16 residues. Trimming at V came to 3 bases and at J to 0 bases, leaving 3 bases not matched to a gene. Germline CDR1 reads GKSSPN; CDR2 reads SITVG. Here the CDR3 reads CAWSRTGGASAETLYF. The CDR3 DNA, read in part, is TGTGCCTGGAGCCGGACTGGGGGGGCTAGTGCAGAA.

Only a few counts were recorded for this clone. These gene names are mouse names. Sequencing ends 4 residues short of the CDR3 end; the germline J gene provides the rest. The chain uses TRBV5 and TRBJ2-1; TRBD1 agrees at 8 bases. Germline V CDR1 and CDR2: LGHNA, YNLKQL (reference sequence). The CDR3 spans 14 residues. V was clipped by 3 bases and J by 6 bases; unmatched bases: 4. The CDR3: CASSQPDRVAEQFF. The sequenced part of the CDR3 DNA is TGTGCCAGCAGCCAGCCGGACAGGGTTGCT.

This clone was detected only a few times. Gene and germline names: mouse. The sequenced fragment ends 4 residues before the CDR3 boundary, so the rest is inferred from the germline J gene. The V call is TRBV13-1, the J call TRBJ1-2; D is ambiguous. This CDR3 is 13 amino acids long. CDR1 is NSHNY and CDR2 is SYGAGN in the germline V gene. V was shortened by 5 bases and J by 0 bases, with 8 bases between the two germline ends. The part of the CDR3 DNA that was read is TGTGCCAGCAGCAGAAATGCAAACTCC. The encoded protein is CASSRNANS. The CDR3 as a whole reads CASSRNANSDYTF.

This clone has more than one count but fewer than ten. Mouse names are used for the genes. The CDR3 end falls 4 residues outside the read, so it is completed with the germline J gene. The chain is built from TRBV1 and TRBJ1-1; D is perhaps TRBD1 (6 bases). The CDR3 has 11 amino acids. Germline loops: CDR1 NSQYPW, CDR2 LRSPGD (reference sequence). CDR3 bases read: TGCACCTGCAGTGGGACAGAA. Protein product: CTCSGTE. The full CDR3 is CTCSGTEEVFF.

For this clone: Gene labels here are mouse ones. The read finishes 4 residues shy of the CDR3 end, and the germline J gene is used to complete it. The chain combines TRBV19 with TRBJ2-3, with D possibly called TRBD1 or TRBD2 (6 bases each). Germline V gene data show CDR1 as FNHDT and CDR2 as SITEND (reference sequence). CDR3 length: 14 residues. Trimming cost V 3 bases and J 0 bases, with 8 bases left between them. The CDR3 loop reads CASSRGPSAETLYF. The part of the CDR3 DNA that was read is TGTGCCAGCAGTAGGGGGCCTAGTGCAGAA.

This clone was seen a handful of times. Germline and genes here are mouse. The read finishes 4 residues shy of the CDR3 end, and the germline J gene is used to complete it. The rearrangement joins TRBV13-1 to TRBJ1-1; a weak D match, TRBD1 (6 bases). There are 12 residues in the CDR3. V lost 5 bases and J 4 bases, leaving 9 bases between the germline ends. Germline lookup yields CDR1 NSHNY and CDR2 SYGAGN. This chain's CDR3 is CASRDRPTEVFF. The CDR3 bases that were read are TGTGCCAGCAGAGACAGGCCCACA.

This clone showed up just a few times. Gene and germline names: mouse. The sequence runs out 3 residues before the end of the CDR3; the remainder is reconstructed from the germline J gene. This chain uses TRBV1 with TRBJ1-6; a weak D match, TRBD1 (5 bases). TRBJ1-6 is an ORF; its function is uncertain. The CDR3 is 14 amino acids. Germline V gene sequence: CDR1 NSQYPW, CDR2 LRSPGD (reference sequence). Trimming removed 5 bases at V and 5 bases at J, with 10 bases between. CDR3 DNA (partial): TGCACCTGCAGTCGCAGGGATAATAATTCGCCC. This sequence encodes CTCSRRDNNSP. The whole CDR3 sequence is CTCSRRDNNSPLYF.

As regards this clone: All gene names here are mouse names. The CDR3 end is not reached by the read, which stops 4 residues before it; the germline J gene fills it in. V is TRBV19 and J is TRBJ2-3, with 10 bases matching TRBD2. The CDR3 contains 17 residues. Germline assignment: CDR1 FNHDT and CDR2 SITEND (reference sequence). V was clipped by 5 bases and J by 0 bases; unmatched bases: 9. CDR3 DNA, as far as it was read: TGTGCCAGCAGCCCTCAGGACTGGGGGTCTAGTGCAGAA. Translation: CASSPQDWGSSAE. The full CDR3 reads CASSPQDWGSSAETLYF.

The sample holds a few counts of this clone. The genes and germline here are from mouse. The read is 4 residues too short to cover the CDR3 end, so that end is filled in from the germline J gene. Distinct nucleotide sequences in the sample also encode this CDR3. The J gene is TRBJ2-5, the V gene TRBV14; 7 bases are shared with TRBD2. CDR3 length: 13 amino acids. From germline, CDR1 is SGHDT and CDR2 FRDEAV. The CDR3: CASSFWGEDTQYF. The sequenced part of the CDR3 DNA is TGTGCCAGCAGTTTTTGGGGGGAAGAC.

In the case of this clone: Gene and germline names: mouse. The read terminates 4 residues before the CDR3 end, so the remaining end is supplied by the germline J gene. This chain connects TRBV12-1 to TRBJ1-2, with D possibly matching TRBD1 (6 bases). Germline assignment: CDR1 SGHSN and CDR2 HYEKVE. The length of the CDR3 is 14 residues. V lost 0 bases and J lost 1, with 8 bases in between. CDR3 bases read: TGTGCCAGCTCTCTCGGGGGACAAAACTCC. Its protein product is CASSLGGQNS. The whole CDR3 sequence reads CASSLGGQNSDYTF.

This clone has only a few counts. Mouse gene names apply. Coverage ceases 4 residues before the CDR3 finishes, and the germline J gene fills in the end. The chain combines TRBV31 with TRBJ1-2, with a tentative D call TRBD1 (6 bases). Trimming shortened V by 2 bases and J by 0 bases, and 13 bases separated the two germline ends. The CDR3 spans 15 residues. Germline V gives CDR1 GKSSPN, CDR2 SITVG. CDR3 amino acids: CAWSKGGSTNSDYTF. CDR3 bases read: TGTGCCTGGAGTAAGGGGGGCAGTACAAACTCC.

Regarding this clone: Any gene name here is a mouse gene name. The read falls 4 residues short of the CDR3 end, and the missing part is taken from the germline J gene. The chain couples TRBV13-2 to TRBJ1-1; D gene ambiguous. Germline-derived CDR1 and CDR2 are NNHNN and SYGAGS (reference sequence). The CDR3 is 14 residues long. V lost 1 base to trimming and J lost 0 bases, with 7 bases between them. The part of the CDR3 DNA that was read is TGTGCCAGCGGTGATCACAGTGCAAACACA. Protein sequence: CASGDHSANT. The entire CDR3 reads CASGDHSANTEVFF.

In the case of this clone: The gene names here belong to mouse. The read halts 4 residues ahead of the CDR3 end, with the missing end drawn from the germline J gene. The chain uses TRBV5 and TRBJ2-5, with 7 positions matching TRBD2. This CDR3 has 16 amino acids. V shed 0 bases and J 1 base; nucleotides not matched to a gene: 4. Per the germline V gene, CDR1 is LGHNA and CDR2 is YNLKQL (reference sequence). The CDR3 protein is CASSQDWGTYQDTQYF. CDR3 bases read: TGTGCCAGCAGCCAAGACTGGGGGACCTACCAAGAC.

This clone was detected only a few times. Any gene name here is a mouse gene name. Read coverage stops 4 residues before the CDR3 terminus; the germline J gene supplies the remainder. This rearrangement joins TRBV13-3 to TRBJ2-5, with 7 bases aligning to TRBD1. CDR3 length: 15 amino acids. CDR1 and CDR2 from the germline V gene are NNHDY and SYVADS. V shed 5 bases, J shed 0 bases, and the junction held 6 bases outside the gene matches. The CDR3 loop reads CASSPDRDNQDTQYF. CDR3 DNA, as far as it was read: TGTGCCAGCAGCCCTGACAGGGATAACCAAGAC.

Only a few counts were recorded for this clone. These gene names are mouse names. The read is 4 residues too short to cover the CDR3 end, so that end is filled in from the germline J gene. V is TRBV19 and J is TRBJ2-3, with 12 bases lining up with TRBD1. The J segment lost 3 bases and the V segment lost 6 bases, leaving 2 bases of the junction unmatched. The CDR3 runs 14 residues. Germline CDR1 is FNHDT and CDR2 is SITEND (reference sequence). The CDR3 loop is CASKGTGGAETLYF. Incomplete CDR3 DNA: TGTGCCAGCAAGGGGACAGGGGGCGCAGAA.

A remark on this clone: Gene names refer to mouse genes. The read ends 4 residues early relative to the CDR3; the germline J gene fills the gap. The V gene is TRBV13-3, the J gene TRBJ2-1; 8 positions match TRBD2. Germline loops: CDR1 NNHDY, CDR2 SYVADS. The CDR3 is 16 amino acids. V lost 0 bases to trimming and J lost 0 bases; unmatched junction nucleotides: 2. Incomplete CDR3 DNA: TGTGCCAGCAGTGATGGGGGGGGCCATAACTATGCT. This codes for CASSDGGGHNYA. The entire CDR3 is CASSDGGGHNYAEQFF.